This TCR beta chain was identified during a study of T-cell reconstitution after alpha-beta-depleted transplantation in children (dated by TCRdb to the mid-2010s). Some background on the complete study: Using TCR repertoire profiling, the study quantitatively followed how T-cell immune reconstitution unfolded in children after TCRalphabeta/CD19-depleted allogeneic hematopoietic cell transplantation. General findings and caveats noted by the study authors: The apparently early recovery of alphabetaT-cell counts about two months after transplant reportedly depended on only several hundred rapidly expanded clones that came from non-depleted graft cells. Hyperexpanded clone frequencies declined over subsequent months; after one year, T-cell counts and TCRbeta diversity were mostly attributed to newly produced T cells. In some patients, high TCRbeta diversity at day 60 was attributed to recipient T cells and intrathymic progenitors that had survived conditioning.

Only a few counts were recorded for this clonotype. The target of this receptor is not known. No base quality values were provided; no much bigger clone lies one nucleotide off. The receptor library was made with PCR. Sequencing was carried out with an Illumina HiSeq 2500. Molecular barcoding was employed in the preparation of TCR libraries, with unique molecular identifiers being used to normalize TCRbeta repertoire quantification. Starting from the raw public reads, TCRdb applied fastp trimming at Q25, assembled clones with MiXCR and retained in-frame beta chains. CDR3 protein sequences are deduplicated, and each keeps its most common genes and DNA. For this sample the table gives around 700,000 distinct CDR3 sequences, of which around 12% were detected only once. The ten largest clones add up to roughly 0.84% of the sample. What this sample's treatment or condition label stands for: allogeneic hematopoietic cell transplantation with graft depleted of TCRalphabeta T cells and CD19 B cells. TCRalphabeta/CD19-depleted allogeneic hematopoietic cell grafts were given to the transplant recipients, all of whom were children.

The CDR3 holds 13 amino acids from the cysteine to the phenylalanine. CDR3 DNA is the only sequence kept; it has 39 bases, read in frame from the first base. Source: PBMCs, taken before TCRalphabeta/CD19-depleted stem cell transplant. This receptor chain uses TRBV21-1 and TRBJ2-2. TRBV21-1 constitutes a pseudogene. The clonotype was recovered from a girl aged 2-10 years with congenital amegakaryocytic thrombocytopenia, due to receive a stem cell transplant. The nucleotides read TGTGCCAGCAGGAGGAAGAACACCGGGGAGCTGTTTTTT. Translated, it gives CASRRKNTGELFF.